This T cell receptor beta chain was sequenced in a study of blood T cells in healthy people across ages (dated by TCRdb to about 2015). Notes on the research overall: In model experiments, roughly one uniquely barcoded TCR beta cDNA molecule per two T cells was captured by template switching. Donors were grouped into four age groups: young (average approximately 16 years), middle-aged (39), aged (over 55) and long-lived (less than 85). Using deep sequencing normalized with unique cDNA molecular identifiers, the study measured how TCR beta repertoire diversity changes with age. To avoid experimental bias, donors of different ages were distributed randomly across sequencing lanes. Using the same blood draw, the study looked at two additional independent replicas of 1 million unique cDNA reads for two donors, one aged 18 to 30 and the other aged 80 or older. Results the study describes overall, beyond this receptor: The CMV infection status of donors was not known, potentially confounding age-related changes in expanded clonotypes. Compared with the aged group, the long-lived group had more naive CD4+ T cells, fewer expanded clones and increased TCR diversity, suggesting age selection. Observed TCR beta diversity correlated strongly with the percentage of naive T cells measured by flow cytometry. Observed TCR beta diversity per million T cells fell roughly linearly with age, and a significant reduction was already apparent by age about 38. Bulk unsorted PBMC profiling prevented conclusive comparison of naive and antigen-experienced compartments. Estimates of total diversity based on one million sequenced T cells were regarded as lower bounds and as underestimates.

The method was 5' RACE. The instrument was an Illumina HiSeq 2500. A second about 7 to 12 cycle PCR used a sample-barcoded 5' primer and a J-beta primer mix. Each TCR beta cDNA molecule received a unique molecular identifier from a template-switch 5' adaptor carrying 12 random nucleotides. At least 2.5 million CDR3-containing paired-end reads were obtained from each sample. First-strand cDNA was synthesized from all RNA with the Mint cDNA synthesis kit, primed by a TRBC-specific oligonucleotide. Following uracil-DNA glycosylase treatment, a first 18-cycle PCR with universal primers M1SS and BC2_uni_R was performed on all cDNA. On the authors' methods: For normalization, 1 million high-quality reads, each with a distinct molecular identifier, were randomly selected from each sample. Instead of being binned into consensus sequences, reads that shared molecular identifiers were thrown out. MiTCR, run with a Q25 quality threshold and the strictest error-elimination algorithm, handled CDR3 identification, clonotype clustering and error correction. A nonparametric unseen species model with Euler transformation was used to estimate a lower bound on total TCR beta diversity. TCRdb's own reprocessing of the public reads used fastp at Q25 and MiXCR and kept productive beta chains. Rows merge per CDR3 protein into single entries with the most common DNA and genes. These V and J calls derive from TCRdb rather than the authors' analysis. The sample yields about 1.1 million distinct CDR3 sequences; around two fifths were counted once. The top ten clonotypes cover around 14% of the sample.

V is pared back by 5 bases and J by 2 bases, with 10 bases lying between the germline termini. According to the germline V gene, CDR1 reads MNHNS and CDR2 reads SASEGT. The CDR3 holds 13 amino acids from the cysteine to the phenylalanine. Kept here is only the CDR3 DNA, which spans 39 bases and is read in frame from base 1. Remarks on this clonotype: The antigen it recognizes is unknown. Base qualities are not provided; no much larger clone lies one nucleotide away.

The approximately 41 donors, aged about 6 to 95 years, were systemically healthy Caucasian individuals from Russia. Approximately 10 milliliters of peripheral blood were collected from each donor into EDTA-treated Vacutainer tubes. Ficoll-Paque density-gradient centrifugation was used to isolate PBMCs, with at least 6.5 million per sample. Total RNA, at least 5 micrograms per sample, was extracted from PBMCs with Trizol reagent. For every donor, flow cytometry on a PBMC aliquot measured the percentage of naive CD45RAhigh/CD27high T cells. The V and J segments used are TRBV6-1 and TRBJ2-7; perhaps TRBD1 is the D gene, with 5 bases matching. The origin of this receptor is a man aged 18 to 35 in good health. Sequencing used blood. The CDR3 protein is CASSKDTAYEQYF. The DNA sequence is given as TGTGCCAGCAGTAAGGACACCGCCTACGAGCAGTACTTC.